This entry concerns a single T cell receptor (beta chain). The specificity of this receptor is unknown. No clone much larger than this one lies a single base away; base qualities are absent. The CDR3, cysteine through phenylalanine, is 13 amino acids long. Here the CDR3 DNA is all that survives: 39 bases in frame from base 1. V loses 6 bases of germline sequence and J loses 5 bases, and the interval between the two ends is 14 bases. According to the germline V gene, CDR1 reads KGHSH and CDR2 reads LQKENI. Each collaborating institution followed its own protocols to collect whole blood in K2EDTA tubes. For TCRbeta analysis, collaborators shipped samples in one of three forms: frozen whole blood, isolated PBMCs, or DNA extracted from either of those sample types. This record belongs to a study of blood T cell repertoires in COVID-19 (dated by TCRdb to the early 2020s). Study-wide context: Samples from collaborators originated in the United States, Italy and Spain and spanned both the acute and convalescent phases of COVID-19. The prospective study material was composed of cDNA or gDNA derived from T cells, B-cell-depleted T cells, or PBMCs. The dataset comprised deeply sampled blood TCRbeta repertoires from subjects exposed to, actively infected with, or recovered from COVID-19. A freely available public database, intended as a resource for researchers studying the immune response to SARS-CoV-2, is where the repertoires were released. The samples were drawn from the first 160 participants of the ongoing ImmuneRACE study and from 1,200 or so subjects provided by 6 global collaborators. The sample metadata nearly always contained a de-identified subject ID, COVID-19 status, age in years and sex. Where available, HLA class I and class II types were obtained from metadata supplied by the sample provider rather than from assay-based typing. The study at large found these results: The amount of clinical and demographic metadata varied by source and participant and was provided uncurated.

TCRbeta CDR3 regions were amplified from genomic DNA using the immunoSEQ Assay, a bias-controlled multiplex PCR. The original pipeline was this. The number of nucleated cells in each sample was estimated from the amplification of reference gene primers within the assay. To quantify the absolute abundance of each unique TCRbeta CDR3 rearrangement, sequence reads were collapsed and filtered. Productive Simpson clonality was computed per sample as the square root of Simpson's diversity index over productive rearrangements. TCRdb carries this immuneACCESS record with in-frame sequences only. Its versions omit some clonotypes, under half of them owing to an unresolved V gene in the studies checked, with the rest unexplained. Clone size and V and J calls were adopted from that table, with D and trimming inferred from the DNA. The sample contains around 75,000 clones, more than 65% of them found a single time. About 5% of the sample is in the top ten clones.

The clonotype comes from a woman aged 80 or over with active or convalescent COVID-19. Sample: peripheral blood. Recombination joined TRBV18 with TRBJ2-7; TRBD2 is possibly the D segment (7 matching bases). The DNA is TGTGCCAGCTCTGGGGGGGCCAGTGACGAGCAGTACTTC. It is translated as CASSGGASDEQYF.